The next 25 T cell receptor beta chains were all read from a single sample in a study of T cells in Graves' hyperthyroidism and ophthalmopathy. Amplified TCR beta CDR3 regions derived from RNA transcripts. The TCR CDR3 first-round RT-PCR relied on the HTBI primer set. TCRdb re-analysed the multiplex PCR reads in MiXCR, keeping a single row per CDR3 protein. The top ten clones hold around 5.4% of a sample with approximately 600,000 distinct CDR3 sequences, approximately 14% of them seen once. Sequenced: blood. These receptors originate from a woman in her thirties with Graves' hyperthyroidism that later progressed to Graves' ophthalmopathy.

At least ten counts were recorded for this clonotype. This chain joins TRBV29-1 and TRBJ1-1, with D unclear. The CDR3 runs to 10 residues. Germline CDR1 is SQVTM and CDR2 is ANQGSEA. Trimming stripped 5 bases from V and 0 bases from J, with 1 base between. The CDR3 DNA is TGCAGCGTTTTGAACACTGAAGCTTTCTTT. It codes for CSVLNTEAFF.

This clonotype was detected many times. CDR3: CASTSTPSRATGELFF. CDR3 bases: TGTGCCAGCACCTCTACCCCCTCACGGGCCACCGGGGAGCTGTTTTTT. The chain couples TRBV12-3 or TRBV12-4 to TRBJ2-2; D is ambiguous. The CDR3 has 16 residues. V lost 7 bases to trimming and J lost 4 bases, with 19 bases between them.

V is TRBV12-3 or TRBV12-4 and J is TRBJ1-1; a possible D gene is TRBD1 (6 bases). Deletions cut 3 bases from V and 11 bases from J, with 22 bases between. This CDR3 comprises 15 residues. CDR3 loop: CASSLRSGAAGEAFF. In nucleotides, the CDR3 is TGTGCCAGCAGTTTGAGATCGGGGGCGGCCGGTGAGGCTTTCTTT.

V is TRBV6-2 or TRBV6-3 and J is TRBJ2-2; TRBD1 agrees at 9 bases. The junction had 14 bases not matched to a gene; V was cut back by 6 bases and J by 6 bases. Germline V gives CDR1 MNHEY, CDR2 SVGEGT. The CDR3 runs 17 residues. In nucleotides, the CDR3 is TGTGCCAGCAGAGACCCAACCGGGACAGGGACCTCCGGGGAGCTGTTTTTT. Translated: CASRDPTGTGTSGELFF.

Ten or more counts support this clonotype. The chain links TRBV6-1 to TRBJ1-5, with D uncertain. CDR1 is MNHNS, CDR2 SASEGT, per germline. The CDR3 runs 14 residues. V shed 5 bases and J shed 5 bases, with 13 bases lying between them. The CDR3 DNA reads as TGTGCCAGCAGTTTAGCAGGTCAAGATCAGCCCCAGCATTTT. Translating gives CASSLAGQDQPQHF.

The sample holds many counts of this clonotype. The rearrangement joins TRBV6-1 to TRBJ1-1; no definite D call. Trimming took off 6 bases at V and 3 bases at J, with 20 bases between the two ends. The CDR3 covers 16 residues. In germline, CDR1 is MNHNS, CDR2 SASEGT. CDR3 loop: CASSLYYGAGYTEAFF. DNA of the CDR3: TGTGCCAGCAGCCTTTATTACGGTGCCGGCTACACTGAAGCTTTCTTT.

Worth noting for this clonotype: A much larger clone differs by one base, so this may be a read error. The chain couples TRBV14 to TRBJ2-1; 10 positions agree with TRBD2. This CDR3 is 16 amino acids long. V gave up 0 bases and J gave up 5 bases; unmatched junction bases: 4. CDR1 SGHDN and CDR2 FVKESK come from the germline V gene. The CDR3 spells CASSQERAGGDNEQFF. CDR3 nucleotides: TGTGCCAGCAGCCAAGAGAGAGCGGGAGGGGACAATGAGCAGTTCTTC.

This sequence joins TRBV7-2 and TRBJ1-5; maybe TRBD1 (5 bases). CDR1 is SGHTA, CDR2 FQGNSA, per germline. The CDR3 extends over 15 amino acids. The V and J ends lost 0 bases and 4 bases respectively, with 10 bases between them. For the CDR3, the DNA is TGTGCCAGCAGCTTAGCGGGAGGGGCGAATCAGCCCCAGCATTTT. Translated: CASSLAGGANQPQHF.

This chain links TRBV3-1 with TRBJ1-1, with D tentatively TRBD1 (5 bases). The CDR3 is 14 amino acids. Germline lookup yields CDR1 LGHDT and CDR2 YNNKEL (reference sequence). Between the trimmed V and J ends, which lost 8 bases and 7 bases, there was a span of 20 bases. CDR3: CASRSRPAGGEAFF. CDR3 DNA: TGTGCCAGCCGCTCCCGGCCCGCGGGGGGTGAAGCTTTCTTT.

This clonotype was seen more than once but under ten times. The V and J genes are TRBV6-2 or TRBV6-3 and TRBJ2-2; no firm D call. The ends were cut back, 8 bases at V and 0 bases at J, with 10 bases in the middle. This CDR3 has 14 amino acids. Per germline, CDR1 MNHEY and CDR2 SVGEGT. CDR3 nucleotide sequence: TGTGCCAGCTGGTCAGCCGCGAACACCGGGGAGCTGTTTTTT. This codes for CASWSAANTGELFF.

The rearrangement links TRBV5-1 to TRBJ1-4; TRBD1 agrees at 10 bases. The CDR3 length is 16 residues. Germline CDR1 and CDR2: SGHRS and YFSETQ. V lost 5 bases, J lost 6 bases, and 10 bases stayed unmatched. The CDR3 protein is CASRAGTGVFDEKLFF. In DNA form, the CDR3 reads TGCGCCAGCAGAGCCGGGACAGGGGTTTTTGATGAAAAACTGTTTTTT.

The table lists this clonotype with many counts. The CDR3 coding sequence is TGTGCCAGCAGCGCGGGCGCGGGGTCCTACAATGAGCAGTTCTTC. It is translated as CASSAGAGSYNEQFF. This chain uses TRBV7-9 with TRBJ2-1; a possible D gene is TRBD2 (6 bases). The CDR3 consists of 15 residues. Germline lookup yields CDR1 SEHNR and CDR2 FQNEAQ (reference sequence). V lost 5 bases and J lost 1, with 12 bases in between.

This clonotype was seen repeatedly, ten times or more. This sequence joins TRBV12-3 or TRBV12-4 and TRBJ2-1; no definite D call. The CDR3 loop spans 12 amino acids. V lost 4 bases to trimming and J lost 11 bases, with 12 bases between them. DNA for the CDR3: TGTGCCAGCAGTTCCCTGGGGTCCAAGCAGTTCTTC. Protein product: CASSSLGSKQFF.

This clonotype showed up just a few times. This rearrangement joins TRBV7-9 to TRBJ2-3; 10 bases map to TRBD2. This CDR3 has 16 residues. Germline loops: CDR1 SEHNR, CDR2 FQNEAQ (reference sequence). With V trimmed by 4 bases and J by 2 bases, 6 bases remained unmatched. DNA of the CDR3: TGTGCCAGCAGCTCTCCCGGGACTAGCGTCACAGATACGCAGTATTTT. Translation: CASSSPGTSVTDTQYF. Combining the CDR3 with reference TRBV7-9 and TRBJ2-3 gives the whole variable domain DTGVSQNPRHKITKRGQNVTFRCDPISEHNRLYWYRQTLGQGPEFLTYFQNEAQLEKSRLLSDRFSAERPKGSFSTLEIQRTEQGDSAMYLCASSSPGTSVTDTQYFGPGTRLTVL.

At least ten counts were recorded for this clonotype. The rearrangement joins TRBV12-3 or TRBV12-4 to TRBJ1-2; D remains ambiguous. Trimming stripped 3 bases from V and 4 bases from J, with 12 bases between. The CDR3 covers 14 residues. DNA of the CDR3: TGTGCCAGCAGTTTCTGGACGGCGTCCTATGGCTACACCTTC. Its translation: CASSFWTASYGYTF.

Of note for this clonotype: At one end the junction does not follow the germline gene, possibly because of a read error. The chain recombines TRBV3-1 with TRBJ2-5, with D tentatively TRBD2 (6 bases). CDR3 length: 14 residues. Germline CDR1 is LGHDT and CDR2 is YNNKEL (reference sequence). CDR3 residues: CASSQGTTKETRYF. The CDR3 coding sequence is TGTGCCAGCAGCCAAGGGACTACCAAAGAGACCCGGTACTTC.

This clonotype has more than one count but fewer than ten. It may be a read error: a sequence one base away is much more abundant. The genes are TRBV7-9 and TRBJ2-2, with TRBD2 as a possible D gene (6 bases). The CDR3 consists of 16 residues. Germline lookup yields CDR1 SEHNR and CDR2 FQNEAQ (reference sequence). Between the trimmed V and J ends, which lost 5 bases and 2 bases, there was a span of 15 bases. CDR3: CASSIIADINTGELFF. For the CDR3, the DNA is TGTGCCAGCAGCATAATAGCGGACATTAACACCGGGGAGCTGTTTTTT. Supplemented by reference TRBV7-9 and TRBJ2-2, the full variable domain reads DTGVSQNPRHKITKRGQNVTFRCDPISEHNRLYWYRQTLGQGPEFLTYFQNEAQLEKSRLLSDRFSAERPKGSFSTLEIQRTEQGDSAMYLCASSIIADINTGELFFGEGSRLTVL.

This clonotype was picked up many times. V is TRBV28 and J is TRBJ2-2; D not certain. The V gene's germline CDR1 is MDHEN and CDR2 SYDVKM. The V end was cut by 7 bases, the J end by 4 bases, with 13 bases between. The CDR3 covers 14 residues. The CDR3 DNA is TGTGCCAGCATGGCCCCCTGGAGCACCGGGGAGCTGTTTTTT. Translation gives CASMAPWSTGELFF.

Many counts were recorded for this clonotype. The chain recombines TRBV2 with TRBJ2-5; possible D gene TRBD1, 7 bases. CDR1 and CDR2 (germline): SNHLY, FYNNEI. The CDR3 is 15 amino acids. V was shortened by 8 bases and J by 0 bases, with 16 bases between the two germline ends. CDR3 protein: CASSRTGGDQETQYF. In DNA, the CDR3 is TGTGCCAGCTCTAGGACAGGAGGGGACCAAGAGACCCAGTACTTC.

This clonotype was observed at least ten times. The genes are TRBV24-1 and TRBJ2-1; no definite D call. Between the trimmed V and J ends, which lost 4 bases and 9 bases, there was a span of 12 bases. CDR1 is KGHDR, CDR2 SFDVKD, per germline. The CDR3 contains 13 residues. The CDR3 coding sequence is TGTGCCACCAGTGAAGAAAGGTCGGGTGAGCAGTTCTTC. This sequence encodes CATSEERSGEQFF.

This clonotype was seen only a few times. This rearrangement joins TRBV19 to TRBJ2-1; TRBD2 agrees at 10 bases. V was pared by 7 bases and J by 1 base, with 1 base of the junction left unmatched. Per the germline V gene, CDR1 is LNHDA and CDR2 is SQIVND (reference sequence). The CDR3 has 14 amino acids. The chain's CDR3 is CASTSGRSYNEQFF. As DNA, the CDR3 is TGTGCCAGTACTAGCGGGAGATCCTACAATGAGCAGTTCTTC.

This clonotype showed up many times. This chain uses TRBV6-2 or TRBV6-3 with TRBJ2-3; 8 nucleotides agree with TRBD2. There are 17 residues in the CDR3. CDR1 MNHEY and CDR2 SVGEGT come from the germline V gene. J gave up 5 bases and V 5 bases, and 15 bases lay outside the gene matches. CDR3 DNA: TGTGCCAGCAGTCCTCGAAGGAGCGGGAGAGGGGGAGATACGCAGTATTTT. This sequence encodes CASSPRRSGRGGDTQYF.

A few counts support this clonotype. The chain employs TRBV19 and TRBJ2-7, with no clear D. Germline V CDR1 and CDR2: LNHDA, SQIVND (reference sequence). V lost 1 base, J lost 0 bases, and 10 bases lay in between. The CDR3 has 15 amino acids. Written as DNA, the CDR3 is TGTGCCAGTAGTATAGCGGCAGCGAGCTCCTACGAGCAGTACTTC. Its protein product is CASSIAAASSYEQYF.

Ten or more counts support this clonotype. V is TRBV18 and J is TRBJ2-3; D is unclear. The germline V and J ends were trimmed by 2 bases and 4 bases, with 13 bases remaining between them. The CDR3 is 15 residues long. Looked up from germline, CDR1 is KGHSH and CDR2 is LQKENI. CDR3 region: CASSPGPERPDTQYF. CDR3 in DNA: TGTGCCAGCTCACCAGGCCCTGAACGGCCAGATACGCAGTATTTT.

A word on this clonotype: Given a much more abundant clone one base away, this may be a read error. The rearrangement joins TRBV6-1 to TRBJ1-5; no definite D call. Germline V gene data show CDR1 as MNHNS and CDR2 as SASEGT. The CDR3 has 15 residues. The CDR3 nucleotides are TGTGCCAGCAGTGCACAGTCCTCTAGCAATGAGCCCCAGCATTTT. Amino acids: CASSAQSSSNEPQHF.